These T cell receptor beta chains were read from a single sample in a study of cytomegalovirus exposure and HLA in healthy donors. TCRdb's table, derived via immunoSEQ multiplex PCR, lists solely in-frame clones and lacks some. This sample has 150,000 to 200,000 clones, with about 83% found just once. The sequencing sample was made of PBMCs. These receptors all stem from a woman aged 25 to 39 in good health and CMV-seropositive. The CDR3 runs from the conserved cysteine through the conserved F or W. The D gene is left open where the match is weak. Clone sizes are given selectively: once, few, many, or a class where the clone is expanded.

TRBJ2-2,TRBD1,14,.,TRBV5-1,CASSFDRGSGELFF,TGCGCCAGCAGCTTCGACAGGGGTTCGGGGGAGCTGTTTTTT
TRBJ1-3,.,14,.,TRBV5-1,CASSLAGRGNTIYF,TGCGCCAGCAGCTTGGCTGGGAGGGGAAACACCATATATTTT
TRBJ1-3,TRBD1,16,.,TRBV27,CASGTKQGYSGNTIYF,TGTGCCAGCGGGACAAAACAGGGGTACTCTGGAAACACCATATATTTT
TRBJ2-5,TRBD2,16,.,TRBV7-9,CASSRTERGGGETQYF,TGTGCCAGCAGTAGGACTGAGCGGGGGGGAGGAGAGACCCAGTACTTC
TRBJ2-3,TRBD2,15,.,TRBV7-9,CASTLSGKYTDTQYF,TGTGCCAGCACCCTAAGCGGGAAGTACACAGATACGCAGTATTTT
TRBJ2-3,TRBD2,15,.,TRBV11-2,CASSLLLADTDTQYF,TGTGCCAGCAGCTTGCTACTAGCGGACACAGATACGCAGTATTTT
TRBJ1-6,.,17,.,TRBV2,CASHVLGQSITDSPLHF,TGTGCCAGCCATGTTTTGGGGCAGTCGATCACCGATTCACCCCTCCACTTT
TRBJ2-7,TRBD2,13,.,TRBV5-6,CASSSGGSYEQYF,TGTGCCAGCAGCTCGGGGGGTTCCTACGAGCAGTACTTC
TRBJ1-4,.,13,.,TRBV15,CATSGGDDEKLFF,TGTGCCACCAGCGGGGGGGATGATGAAAAACTGTTTTTT
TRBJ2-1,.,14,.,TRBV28,CASRVSTSYNEQFF,TGTGCCAGCCGGGTAAGCACCTCCTACAATGAGCAGTTCTTC
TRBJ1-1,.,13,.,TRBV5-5,CASSLVYVLEAFF,TGTGCCAGCAGCTTGGTTTATGTTCTTGAAGCTTTCTTT
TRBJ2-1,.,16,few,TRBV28,CASSPLSRERYNEQFF,TGTGCCAGCAGTCCCCTCTCGAGGGAGCGGTACAATGAGCAGTTCTTC
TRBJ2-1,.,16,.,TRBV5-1,CASSRGQAPPYNEQFF,TGCGCCAGCAGTCGAGGACAAGCCCCACCCTACAATGAGCAGTTCTTC
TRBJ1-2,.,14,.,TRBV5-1,CASSVELANYGYTF,TGCGCCAGCAGCGTGGAGTTAGCTAACTATGGCTACACCTTC
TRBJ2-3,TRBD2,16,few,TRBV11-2,CASSFMSSGSTDTQYF,TGTGCCAGCAGCTTTATGAGTAGCGGGAGCACAGATACGCAGTATTTT
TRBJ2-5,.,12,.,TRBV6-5,CASTRSGETQYF,TGTGCCAGCACGCGTAGCGGAGAGACCCAGTACTTC
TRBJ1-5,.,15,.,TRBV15,CATSSRDYSNQPQHF,TGTGCCACCAGCAGCCGGGACTATAGCAATCAGCCCCAGCATTTT
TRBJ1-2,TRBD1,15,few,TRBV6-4,CASSSGTGSHHGYTF,TGTGCCAGCTCCTCCGGGACAGGGTCGCACCATGGCTACACCTTC
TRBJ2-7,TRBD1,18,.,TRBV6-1,CASSEIPPGQVTSYEQYF,TGTGCCAGCAGTGAAATTCCACCGGGACAGGTTACCTCCTACGAGCAGTACTTC
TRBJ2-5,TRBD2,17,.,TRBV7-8,CASSLRLAGNYGETQYF,TGTGCCAGCAGCTTAAGGCTAGCGGGAAACTACGGGGAGACCCAGTACTTC
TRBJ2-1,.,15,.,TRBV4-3,CASSPGFGGRDEQFF,TGCGCCAGCAGCCCAGGGTTCGGGGGGCGGGATGAGCAGTTCTTC
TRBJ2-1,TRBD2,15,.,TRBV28,CASSSGLAENNEQFF,TGTGCCAGCAGTTCCGGACTAGCGGAGAACAATGAGCAGTTCTTC
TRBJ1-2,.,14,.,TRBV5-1,CASSLAGAEYGYTF,TGCGCCAGCAGCTTGGCAGGGGCTGAATATGGCTACACCTTC
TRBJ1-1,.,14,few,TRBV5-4,CASSLELRSTEAFF,TGTGCCAGCAGCTTGGAACTTCGGAGCACTGAAGCTTTCTTT
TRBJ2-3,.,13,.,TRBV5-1,CASSSSSTDTQYF,TGCGCCAGCAGCTCCTCTAGCACAGATACGCAGTATTTT
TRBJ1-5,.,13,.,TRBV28,CASSFPLHQPQHF,TGTGCCAGCAGTTTTCCCCTACATCAGCCCCAGCATTTT
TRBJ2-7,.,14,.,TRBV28,CASSGAEWVYEQYF,TGTGCCAGCAGTGGAGCGGAGTGGGTATACGAGCAGTACTTC
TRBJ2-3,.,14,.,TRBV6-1,CASSERGSTDTQYF,TGTGCCAGCAGTGAACGGGGTAGCACAGATACGCAGTATTTT
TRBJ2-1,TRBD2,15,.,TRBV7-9,CASSSLAGGPVEQFF,TGTGCCAGCAGCTCGTTAGCGGGAGGGCCCGTTGAGCAGTTCTTC
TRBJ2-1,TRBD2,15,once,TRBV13,CASSLRLAGDDEQFF,TGTGCCAGCAGCTTACGTCTAGCGGGAGACGATGAGCAGTTCTTC
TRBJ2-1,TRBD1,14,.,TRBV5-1,CASSSRDSGIEQFF,TGCGCCAGCAGCAGCCGGGACAGTGGGATAGAGCAGTTCTTC
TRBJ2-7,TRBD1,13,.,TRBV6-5,CVSRRDRGYEQYF,TGTGTCAGCAGAAGGGACAGGGGCTACGAGCAGTACTTC
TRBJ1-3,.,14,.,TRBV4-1,CASSQVSGGNTIYF,TGCGCCAGCAGCCAAGTCTCAGGCGGAAACACCATATATTTT
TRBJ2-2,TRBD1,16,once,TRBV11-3,CASSSVRGTVAGELFF,TGTGCCAGCAGCTCCGTAAGGGGGACAGTGGCCGGGGAGCTGTTTTTT
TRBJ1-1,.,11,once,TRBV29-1,CSGKGDTEAFF,TGCAGCGGTAAGGGGGACACTGAAGCTTTCTTT
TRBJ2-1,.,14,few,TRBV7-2,CASSLRRIGDEQFF,TGTGCCAGCAGCTTACGGCGGATCGGGGATGAGCAGTTCTTC
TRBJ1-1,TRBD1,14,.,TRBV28,CASSSLRTGPEAFF,TGTGCCAGCAGTTCTCTAAGGACAGGCCCTGAAGCTTTCTTT
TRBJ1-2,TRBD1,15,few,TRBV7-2,CASSLGGTADYGYTF,TGTGCCAGCAGCTTAGGCGGGACAGCTGACTATGGCTACACCTTC
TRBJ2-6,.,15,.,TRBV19,CASSLDNSGANVLTF,TGTGCCAGTAGTCTTGACAACTCTGGGGCCAACGTCCTGACTTTC
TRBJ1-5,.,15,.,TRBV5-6,CASSLGLRSNQPQHF,TGTGCCAGCAGCTTGGGGTTGCGCTCTAATCAGCCCCAGCATTTT
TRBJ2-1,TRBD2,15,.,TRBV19,CASSTVAGGYNEQFF,TGTGCCAGTAGTACCGTAGCGGGAGGGTACAATGAGCAGTTCTTC
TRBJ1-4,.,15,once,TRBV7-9,CASGGRLGGNEKLFF,TGTGCCAGCGGGGGTCGTTTAGGGGGAAATGAAAAACTGTTTTTT
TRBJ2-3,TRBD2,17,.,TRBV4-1,CASSLPGGRGSTDTQYF,TGCGCCAGCAGCCTACCTGGGGGGAGGGGCAGCACAGATACGCAGTATTTT
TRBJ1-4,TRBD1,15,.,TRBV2,CASSTTGGAREKLFF,TGTGCCAGCAGCACGACAGGGGGCGCACGGGAAAAACTGTTTTTT
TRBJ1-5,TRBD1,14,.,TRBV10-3,CAISEGTGREPQHF,TGTGCCATCAGTGAAGGGACAGGGAGAGAGCCCCAGCATTTT
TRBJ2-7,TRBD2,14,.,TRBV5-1,CASSLELAGYEQYF,TGCGCCAGCAGCTTGGAGCTAGCGGGGTACGAGCAGTACTTC
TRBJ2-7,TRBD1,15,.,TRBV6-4,CASSAAGTGAYEQYF,TGTGCCAGCAGTGCCGCCGGGACAGGAGCCTACGAGCAGTACTTC
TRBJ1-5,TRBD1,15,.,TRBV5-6,CASSRAGTAYQPQHF,TGTGCCAGCAGCAGGGCCGGGACAGCGTATCAGCCCCAGCATTTT
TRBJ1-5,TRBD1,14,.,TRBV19,CASRDRGTNQPQHF,TGTGCCAGTAGGGACAGGGGGACCAATCAGCCCCAGCATTTT
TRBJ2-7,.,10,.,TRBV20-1,CSARSYEQYF,TGCAGTGCGCGGTCCTACGAGCAGTACTTC
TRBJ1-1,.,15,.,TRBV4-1,CASSQEWTENTEAFF,TGCGCCAGCAGCCAAGAATGGACAGAGAACACTGAAGCTTTCTTT
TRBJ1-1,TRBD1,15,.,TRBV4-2,CASSEMTGGNTEAFF,TGTGCCAGCAGTGAAATGACAGGGGGAAACACTGAAGCTTTCTTT
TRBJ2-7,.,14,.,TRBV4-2,CASSAGKFTYEQYF,TGTGCCAGCAGCGCAGGGAAGTTCACCTACGAGCAGTACTTC